Included here is one T cell receptor (beta chain) sequence, with context. This clonotype came up a few times. Its recognized antigen is unknown. Base qualities were left out, and no much larger clone turns up one base away. According to the germline V gene (reference sequence), CDR1 reads DFQATT and CDR2 reads SNEGSKA. The CDR3 runs 19 amino acids, cysteine and phenylalanine included. Only the CDR3 portion is preserved as DNA: 57 bases, with reading frame beginning at the first base. The V end gives up 0 bases and the J end 2 bases, leaving 16 bases in the junction not matched to a gene. The donors were 40 or so Caucasian individuals from Russia, aged roughly 6 to 100 years, who were systemically healthy. Each donor gave about 9.7 milliliters of peripheral blood, drawn into EDTA-treated Vacutainer tubes. PBMCs were isolated by Ficoll-Paque density-gradient centrifugation, with at least 6 million obtained per sample. Total RNA, at least 6 micrograms per sample, was extracted from PBMCs with Trizol reagent. For every donor, flow cytometry on a PBMC aliquot measured the percentage of naive CD45RAhigh/CD27high T cells.

The data belong to a study of blood T cells in healthy people across ages (dated by TCRdb to the mid-2010s). About the investigation overall: In model experiments, roughly one uniquely barcoded TCR beta cDNA molecule per two T cells was captured by template switching. Using deep sequencing normalized with unique cDNA molecular identifiers, the study measured how TCR beta repertoire diversity changes with age. The donors were split into four age groups: young (average 16 years), middle-aged (about 40), aged (about 62) and long-lived (about 74). To avoid experimental bias, donors of different ages were distributed randomly across sequencing lanes. The study analyzed two additional independent replicas of 1 million unique cDNA reads from the same blood draw for two donors, one aged 18 to 29 and one aged 80 or older. The paper as a whole reports these results and caveats: As age increased, observed TCR beta diversity per million T cells dropped in a roughly linear way, and a significant reduction was already evident by age about 40. Since profiling was done on bulk unsorted PBMCs, naive and antigen-experienced compartments could not be conclusively compared. Because donor CMV infection status was unknown, age-related changes in expanded clonotypes were potentially confounded. Estimates of total diversity based on one million sequenced T cells were considered lower bounds and underestimates. The long-lived group showed more naive CD4+ T cells, fewer expanded clones and increased TCR diversity than the aged group, suggesting age selection. There was a strong correlation between observed TCR beta diversity and the percentage of naive T cells measured by flow cytometry.

The receptor library was made with 5' RACE. The sequencer listed for this sample is Illumina HiSeq 2500. A second PCR of about 6 to 12 cycles was performed with a sample-barcoded 5' primer and a J-beta primer mix. A unique molecular identifier was introduced onto each TCR beta cDNA molecule by a template-switch 5' adaptor carrying 12 random nucleotides. Each sample yielded at least 2.5 million CDR3-containing paired-end reads. The Mint cDNA synthesis kit, primed by a TRBC-specific oligonucleotide, was used to synthesize first-strand cDNA from all RNA. Following uracil-DNA glycosylase treatment, all cDNA underwent a first 18-cycle PCR with the universal primers M1SS and BC2_uni_R. As for the authors' bioinformatics: Each sample was normalized by randomly selecting 1 million high-quality reads, each carrying a distinct molecular identifier. Instead of being binned into consensus sequences, reads with shared molecular identifiers were discarded. MiTCR, set to a Q25 quality threshold and the strictest error-elimination algorithm, was used for CDR3 identification, clonotype clustering and error correction. A nonparametric unseen species model using Euler transformation provided a lower-bound estimate of total TCR beta diversity. TCRdb applied fastp at Q25 and MiXCR to the public reads, then kept only in-frame beta chains. A single entry per CDR3 protein holds the most common genes and DNA from its merged rows. TCRdb's processing, not the authors', yielded these V and J calls. The sample table records around 800,000 distinct CDR3 sequences; roughly 60% of these occur just once. In total, the top ten clones hold around a quarter of the sample.

The V gene is TRBV20-1 and the J gene is TRBJ2-3; 8 central nucleotides agree with TRBD1. This receptor was taken from a man aged 25-40 years in good health. Sequencing input: blood. The CDR3 reads CSARDFRLGTGVFTDTQYF. The nucleotide sequence is given as TGCAGTGCTAGAGACTTTCGACTGGGGACAGGAGTTTTCACAGATACGCAGTATTTT.